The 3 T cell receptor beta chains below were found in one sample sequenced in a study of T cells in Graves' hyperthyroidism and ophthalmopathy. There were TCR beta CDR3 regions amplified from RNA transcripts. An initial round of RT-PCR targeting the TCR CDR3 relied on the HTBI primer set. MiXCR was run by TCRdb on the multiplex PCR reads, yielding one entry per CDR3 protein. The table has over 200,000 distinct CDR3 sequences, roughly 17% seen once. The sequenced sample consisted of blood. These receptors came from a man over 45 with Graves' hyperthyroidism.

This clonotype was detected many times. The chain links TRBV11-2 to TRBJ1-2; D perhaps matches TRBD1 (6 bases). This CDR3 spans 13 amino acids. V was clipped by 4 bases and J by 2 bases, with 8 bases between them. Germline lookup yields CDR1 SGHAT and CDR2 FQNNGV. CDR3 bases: TGTGCCAGCAGCTCTGGACAGAACTATGGCTACACCTTC. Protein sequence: CASSSGQNYGYTF.

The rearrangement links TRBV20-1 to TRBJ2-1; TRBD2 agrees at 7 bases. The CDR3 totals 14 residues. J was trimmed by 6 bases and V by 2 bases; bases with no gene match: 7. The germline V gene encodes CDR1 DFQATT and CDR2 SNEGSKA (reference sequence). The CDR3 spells CSARRWEGGNEQFF. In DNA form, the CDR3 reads TGCAGTGCTAGAAGGTGGGAGGGTGGCAATGAGCAGTTCTTC.

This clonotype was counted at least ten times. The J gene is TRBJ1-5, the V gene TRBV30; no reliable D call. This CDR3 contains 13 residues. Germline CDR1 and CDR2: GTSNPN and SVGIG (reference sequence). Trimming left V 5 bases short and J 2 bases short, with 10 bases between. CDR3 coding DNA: TGTGCCTGGCGCAAAAAGGGCAATCAGCCCCAGCATTTT. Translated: CAWRKKGNQPQHF.